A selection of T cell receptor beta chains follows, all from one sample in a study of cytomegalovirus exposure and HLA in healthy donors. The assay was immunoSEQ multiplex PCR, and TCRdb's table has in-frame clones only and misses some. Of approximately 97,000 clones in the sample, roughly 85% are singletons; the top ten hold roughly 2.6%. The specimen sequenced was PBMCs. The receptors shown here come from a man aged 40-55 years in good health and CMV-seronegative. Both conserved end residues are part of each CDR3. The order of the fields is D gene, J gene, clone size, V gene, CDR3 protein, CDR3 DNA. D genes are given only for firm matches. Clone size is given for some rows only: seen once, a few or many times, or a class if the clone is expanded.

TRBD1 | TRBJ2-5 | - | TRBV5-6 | CASSLGTGVQETQYF | TGTGCCAGCAGCTTGGGGACAGGGGTCCAAGAGACCCAGTACTTC
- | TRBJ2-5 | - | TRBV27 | CASRRGRWEETQYF | TGTGCCAGCAGGCGGGGACGGTGGGAAGAGACCCAGTACTTC
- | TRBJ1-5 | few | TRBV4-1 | CASSQGAGPNQPQHF | TGCGCCAGCAGCCAAGGGGCAGGGCCCAATCAGCCCCAGCATTTT
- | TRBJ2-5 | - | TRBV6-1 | CASSEGVSGEQYF | TGTGCCAGCAGTGAAGGGGTCTCTGGGGAGCAGTACTTC
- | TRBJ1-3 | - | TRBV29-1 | CSATISSGNTIYF | TGCAGCGCTACTATTAGCTCTGGAAACACCATATATTTT
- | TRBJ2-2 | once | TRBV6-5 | CASSSGTTHTGELFF | TGTGCCAGCAGCTCCGGGACAACGCACACCGGGGAGCTGTTTTTT
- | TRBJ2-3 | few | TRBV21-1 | CASTHNERNQGAERPTDTQYF | TGTGCCAGCACCCATAACGAGAGAAACCAGGGGGCTGAGCGGCCCACAGATACGCAGTATTTT
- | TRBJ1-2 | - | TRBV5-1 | CASSLEAGLAGYTF | TGCGCCAGCAGCTTGGAGGCAGGGCTGGCTGGCTACACCTTC
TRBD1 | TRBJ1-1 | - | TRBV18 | CASSSNPGQMNTEAFF | TGTGCCAGCTCATCCAATCCGGGACAGATGAACACTGAGGCTTTCTTT
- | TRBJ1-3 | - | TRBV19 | CASSTYSSFPVSGNTIYF | TGTGCCAGTAGTACTTACTCGTCCTTCCCCGTCTCTGGAAACACCATATATTTT
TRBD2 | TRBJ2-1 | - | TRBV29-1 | CSVLAGAPRYNEQFF | TGCAGCGTTCTAGCGGGGGCCCCCCGTTACAATGAGCAGTTCTTC
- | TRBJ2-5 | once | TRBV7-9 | CASSSAVGTQYF | TGTGCCAGCAGCTCTGCGGTCGGGACCCAGTACTTC
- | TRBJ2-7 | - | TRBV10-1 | CASSETGSYEQYF | TGCGCCAGCAGTGAGACAGGCTCCTACGAGCAGTACTTC
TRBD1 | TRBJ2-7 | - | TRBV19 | CASSPRQGEPYEQYF | TGTGCCAGTAGTCCACGACAGGGGGAACCCTACGAGCAGTACTTC
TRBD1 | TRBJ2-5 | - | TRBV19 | CASSISRLDGQGAQETQYF | TGTGCCAGTAGTATATCCCGGTTGGACGGACAGGGGGCCCAAGAGACCCAGTACTTC
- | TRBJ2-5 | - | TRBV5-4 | CASSLSSREETQYF | TGTGCCAGCAGCTTGTCTAGCCGTGAAGAGACCCAGTACTTC
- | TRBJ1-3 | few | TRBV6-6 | CASSYSPGANTIYF | TGTGCCAGCAGTTACTCTCCAGGGGCAAACACCATATATTTT
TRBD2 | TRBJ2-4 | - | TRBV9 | CASSDTGGFGAKNIQYF | TGTGCCAGCAGCGATACCGGGGGGTTTGGAGCCAAAAACATTCAGTACTTC
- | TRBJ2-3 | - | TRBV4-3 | CASSQTSRGPDTQYF | TGCGCCAGCAGCCAGACTAGCAGGGGGCCAGATACGCAGTATTTT
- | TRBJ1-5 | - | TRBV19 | CASSEQQLQPQHF | TGTGCCAGTAGTGAACAGCAACTTCAGCCCCAGCATTTT
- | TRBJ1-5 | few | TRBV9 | CASSGGAPDSNQPQHF | TGTGCCAGCAGTGGGGGGGCCCCAGACAGCAATCAGCCCCAGCATTTT
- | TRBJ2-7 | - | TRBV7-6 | CASSLAGAEQYF | TGTGCCAGCAGCTTAGCGGGGGCAGAGCAGTACTTC
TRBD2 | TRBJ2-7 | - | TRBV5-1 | CASSFGLAGSIPYEQYF | TGCGCCAGCAGCTTCGGACTAGCGGGGTCCATTCCCTACGAGCAGTACTTC
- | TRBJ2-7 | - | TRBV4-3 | CASSQERGLERGYEQYF | TGCGCCAGCAGCCAAGAAAGAGGTTTGGAAAGGGGATACGAGCAGTACTTC
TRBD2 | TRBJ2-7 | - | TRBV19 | CASSSQRGEQYF | TGTGCCAGTAGTTCTCAGCGGGGGGAGCAGTACTTC
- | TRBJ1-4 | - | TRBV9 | CARRGSMTGNEKLFF | TGTGCCAGGCGAGGCTCGATGACCGGAAATGAAAAACTGTTTTTT
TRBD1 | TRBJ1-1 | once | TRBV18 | CASRTGDTEAFF | TGTGCCAGTAGGACAGGGGACACTGAAGCTTTCTTT
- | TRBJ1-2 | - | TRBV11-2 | CASSLGGGYTF | TGTGCCAGCAGCTTAGGGGGCGGCTACACCTTC
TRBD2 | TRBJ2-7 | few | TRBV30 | CAWRPTWTSGGRYEQYF | TGTGCCTGGAGACCGACCTGGACTAGCGGGGGAAGATACGAGCAGTACTTC
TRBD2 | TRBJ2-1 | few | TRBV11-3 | CASSLDGLAGREQFF | TGTGCCAGCAGCTTAGATGGACTAGCGGGGCGGGAGCAGTTCTTC
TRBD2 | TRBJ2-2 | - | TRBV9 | CASSGPLGAGGSTGELFF | TGTGCCAGCAGCGGCCCGTTGGGGGCGGGGGGGTCGACCGGGGAGCTGTTTTTT
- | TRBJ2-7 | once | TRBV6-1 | CASSETPMTGDIYEQYF | TGTGCCAGCAGTGAGACCCCCATGACAGGCGATATCTACGAGCAGTACTTC
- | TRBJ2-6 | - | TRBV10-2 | CASRNDRPSGANVLTF | TGCGCCAGCCGAAATGACAGGCCGTCTGGGGCCAACGTCCTGACTTTC
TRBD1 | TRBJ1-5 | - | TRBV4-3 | CASSRDREVRQPQHF | TGCGCCAGCAGCCGGGACAGGGAAGTCAGACAGCCCCAGCATTTT
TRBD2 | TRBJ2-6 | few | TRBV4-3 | CASSRLAGLSGANVLTF | TGCGCCAGCAGCCGACTAGCGGGGCTCTCTGGGGCCAACGTCCTGACTTTC
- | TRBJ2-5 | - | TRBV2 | CASSPYQETQYF | TGTGCCAGCAGTCCCTACCAAGAGACCCAGTACTTC
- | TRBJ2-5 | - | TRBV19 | CASSMLWPRETQYF | TGTGCCAGTAGTATGTTGTGGCCGCGGGAGACCCAGTACTTC
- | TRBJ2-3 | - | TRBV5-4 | CASLRRGGQAPDTQYF | TGTGCCAGCCTCCGGCGTGGGGGCCAGGCCCCAGATACGCAGTATTTT
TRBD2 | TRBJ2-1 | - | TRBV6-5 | CASSRLAHEGNEQFF | TGTGCCAGCAGCCGACTAGCTCATGAGGGGAATGAGCAGTTCTTC
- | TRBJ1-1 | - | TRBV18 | CASSPGPDTEAFF | TGTGCCAGCTCACCAGGGCCCGATACTGAAGCTTTCTTT
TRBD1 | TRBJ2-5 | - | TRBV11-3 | CASSEGQGVGGSETQYF | TGTGCCAGCAGCGAGGGACAGGGAGTAGGAGGGTCCGAGACCCAGTACTTC